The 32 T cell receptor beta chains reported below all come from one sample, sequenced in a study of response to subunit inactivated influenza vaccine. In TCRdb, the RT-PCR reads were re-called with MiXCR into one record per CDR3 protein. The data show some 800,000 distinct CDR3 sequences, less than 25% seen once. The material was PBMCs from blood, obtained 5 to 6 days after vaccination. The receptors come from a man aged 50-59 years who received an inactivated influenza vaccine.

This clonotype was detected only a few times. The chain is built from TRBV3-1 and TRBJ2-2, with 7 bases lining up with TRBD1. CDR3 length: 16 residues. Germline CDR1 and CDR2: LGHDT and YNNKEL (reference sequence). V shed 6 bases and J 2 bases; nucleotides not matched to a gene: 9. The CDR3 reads CASRGTGARNTGELFF. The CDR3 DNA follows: TGTGCCAGCAGAGGCACAGGGGCCAGAAACACCGGGGAGCTGTTTTTT.

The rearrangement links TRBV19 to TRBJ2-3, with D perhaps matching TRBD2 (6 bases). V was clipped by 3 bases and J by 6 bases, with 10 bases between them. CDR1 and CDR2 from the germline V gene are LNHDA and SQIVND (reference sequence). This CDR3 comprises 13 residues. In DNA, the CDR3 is TGTGCCAGTAGTATTATCAGCGGGGATACGCAGTATTTT. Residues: CASSIISGDTQYF.

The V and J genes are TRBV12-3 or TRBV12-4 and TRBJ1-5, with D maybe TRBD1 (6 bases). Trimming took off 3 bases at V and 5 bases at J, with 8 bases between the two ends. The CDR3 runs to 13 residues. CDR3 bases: TGTGCCAGCAGTTTGTACAGGGATCAGCCCCAGCATTTT. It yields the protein CASSLYRDQPQHF.

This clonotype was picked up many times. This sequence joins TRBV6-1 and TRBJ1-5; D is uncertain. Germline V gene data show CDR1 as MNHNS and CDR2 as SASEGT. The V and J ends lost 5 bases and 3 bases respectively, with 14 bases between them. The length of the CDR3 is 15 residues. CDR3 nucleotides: TGTGCCAGCAGTCAGGTCCGGGCGAACAATCAGCCCCAGCATTTT. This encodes CASSQVRANNQPQHF.

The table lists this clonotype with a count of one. The CDR3 region has the DNA TGTGCCAGCAGCCAAGATCTCCAGACAGGGTCGCAAGAGACCCAGTACTTC. This sequence encodes CASSQDLQTGSQETQYF. The chain is built from TRBV3-1 and TRBJ2-5; 7 nucleotides match TRBD1. The CDR3 has 17 amino acids. The germline gives CDR1 LGHDT, CDR2 YNNKEL (reference sequence). V was clipped by 0 bases and J by 2 bases; unmatched bases: 9.

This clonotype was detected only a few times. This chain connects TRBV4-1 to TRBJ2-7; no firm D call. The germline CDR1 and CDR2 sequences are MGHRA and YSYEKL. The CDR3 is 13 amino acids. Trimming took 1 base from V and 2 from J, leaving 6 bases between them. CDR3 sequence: CASSQAETYEQYF. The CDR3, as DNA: TGCGCCAGCAGCCAAGCGGAGACCTACGAGCAGTACTTC.

The CDR3 reads CASSLHGANEQFF. The CDR3 nucleotides are TGTGCCAGCAGCTTACACGGGGCCAATGAGCAGTTCTTC. The V and J genes are TRBV11-2 and TRBJ2-1, with D perhaps TRBD1 or TRBD2 (5 bases each). V was trimmed by 2 bases and J by 6 bases, leaving 8 bases between them. The CDR3 contains 13 residues. Per germline, CDR1 SGHAT and CDR2 FQNNGV.

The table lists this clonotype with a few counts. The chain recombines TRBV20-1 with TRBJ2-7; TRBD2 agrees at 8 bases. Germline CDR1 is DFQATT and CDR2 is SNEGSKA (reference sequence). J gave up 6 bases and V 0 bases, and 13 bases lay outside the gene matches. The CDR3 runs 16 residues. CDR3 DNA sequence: TGCAGTGCTAGAGATGTCGCATTTGGCGGGAGGAGCGAGCAGTACTTC. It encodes CSARDVAFGGRSEQYF.

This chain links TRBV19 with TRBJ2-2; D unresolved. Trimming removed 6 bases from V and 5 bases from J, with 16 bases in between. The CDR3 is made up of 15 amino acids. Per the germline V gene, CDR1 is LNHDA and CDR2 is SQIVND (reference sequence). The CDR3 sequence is CASSLQARTTGELFF. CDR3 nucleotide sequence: TGTGCCAGTAGCCTACAAGCGAGAACGACCGGGGAGCTGTTTTTT.

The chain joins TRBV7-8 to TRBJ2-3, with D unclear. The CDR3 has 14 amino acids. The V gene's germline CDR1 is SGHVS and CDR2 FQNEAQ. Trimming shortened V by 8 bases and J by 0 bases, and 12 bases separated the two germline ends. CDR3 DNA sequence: TGTGCCAGCTATCGCTCCGGCAGCACAGATACGCAGTATTTT. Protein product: CASYRSGSTDTQYF.

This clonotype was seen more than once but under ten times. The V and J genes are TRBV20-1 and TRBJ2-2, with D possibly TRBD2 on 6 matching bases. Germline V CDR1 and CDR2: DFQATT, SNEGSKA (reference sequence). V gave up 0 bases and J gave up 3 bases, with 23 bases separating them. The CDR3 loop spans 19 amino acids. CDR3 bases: TGCAGTGCTAGAGATCTGAGCGGGCAGAGTCGTAGGGACACCGGGGAGCTGTTTTTT. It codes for CSARDLSGQSRRDTGELFF.

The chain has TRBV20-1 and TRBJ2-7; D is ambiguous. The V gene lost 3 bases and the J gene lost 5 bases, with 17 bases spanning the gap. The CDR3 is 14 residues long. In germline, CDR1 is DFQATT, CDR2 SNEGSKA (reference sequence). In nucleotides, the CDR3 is TGCAGTGCTAGTGAGTTGTTGAGGCCAGACGAGCAGTACTTC. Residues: CSASELLRPDEQYF.

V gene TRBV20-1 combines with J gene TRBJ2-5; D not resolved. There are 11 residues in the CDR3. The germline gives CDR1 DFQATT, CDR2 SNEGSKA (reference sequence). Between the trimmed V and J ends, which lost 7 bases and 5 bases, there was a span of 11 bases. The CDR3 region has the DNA TGCAGTGTAACGGTTGGTGAGACCCAGTACTTC. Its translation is CSVTVGETQYF.

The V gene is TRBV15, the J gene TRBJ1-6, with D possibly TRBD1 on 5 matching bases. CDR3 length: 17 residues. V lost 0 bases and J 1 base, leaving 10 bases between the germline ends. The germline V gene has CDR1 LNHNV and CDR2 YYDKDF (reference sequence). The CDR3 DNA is TGTGCCACCAGCAGAGAAGAGGGGTGGTCCTATAATTCACCCCTCCACTTT. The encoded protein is CATSREEGWSYNSPLHF.

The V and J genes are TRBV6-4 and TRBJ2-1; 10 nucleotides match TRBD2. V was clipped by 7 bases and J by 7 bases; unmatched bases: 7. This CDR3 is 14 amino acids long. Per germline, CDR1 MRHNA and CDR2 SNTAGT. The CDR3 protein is CASIISGRSNEQFF. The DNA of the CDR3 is TGTGCCAGCATCATTAGCGGGAGGTCAAATGAGCAGTTCTTC.

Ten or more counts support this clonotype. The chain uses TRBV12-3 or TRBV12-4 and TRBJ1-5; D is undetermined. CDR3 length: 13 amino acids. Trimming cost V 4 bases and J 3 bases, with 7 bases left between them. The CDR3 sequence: CASSSVVNQPQHF. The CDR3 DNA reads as TGTGCCAGCAGTTCCGTAGTCAATCAGCCCCAGCATTTT.

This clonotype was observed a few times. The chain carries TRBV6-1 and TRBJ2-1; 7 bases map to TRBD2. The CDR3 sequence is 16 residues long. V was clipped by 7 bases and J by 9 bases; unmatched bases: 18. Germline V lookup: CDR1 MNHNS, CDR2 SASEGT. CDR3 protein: CASTSWVSGIPGEQFF. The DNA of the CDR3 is TGTGCCAGCACCAGTTGGGTAAGCGGGATCCCGGGTGAGCAGTTCTTC.

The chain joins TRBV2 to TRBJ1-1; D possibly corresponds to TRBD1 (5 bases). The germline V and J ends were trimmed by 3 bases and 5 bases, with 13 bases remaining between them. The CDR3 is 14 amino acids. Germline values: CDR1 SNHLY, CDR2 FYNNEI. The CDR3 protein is CASSDYGGNTEAFF. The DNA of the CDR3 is TGTGCCAGCAGTGACTACGGGGGAAATACTGAAGCTTTCTTT. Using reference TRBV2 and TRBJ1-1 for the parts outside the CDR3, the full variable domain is EPEVTQTPSHQVTQMGQEVILRCVPISNHLYFYWYRQILGQKVEFLVSFYNNEISEKSEIFDDQFSVERPDGSNFTLKIRSTKLEDSAMYFCASSDYGGNTEAFFGQGTRLTVV.

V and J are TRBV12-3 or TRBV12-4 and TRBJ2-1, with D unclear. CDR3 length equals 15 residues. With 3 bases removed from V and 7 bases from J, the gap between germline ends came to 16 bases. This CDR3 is CASSFSQNPRNEQFF. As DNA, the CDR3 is TGTGCCAGCAGTTTTTCGCAGAATCCTCGGAATGAGCAGTTCTTC.

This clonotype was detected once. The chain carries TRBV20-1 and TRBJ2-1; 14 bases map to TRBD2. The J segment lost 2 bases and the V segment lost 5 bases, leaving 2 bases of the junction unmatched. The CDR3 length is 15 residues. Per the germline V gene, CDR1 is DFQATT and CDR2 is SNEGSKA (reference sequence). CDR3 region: CSARLAGGAYNEQFF. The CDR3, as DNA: TGCAGTGCTCGACTAGCGGGAGGGGCCTACAATGAGCAGTTCTTC.

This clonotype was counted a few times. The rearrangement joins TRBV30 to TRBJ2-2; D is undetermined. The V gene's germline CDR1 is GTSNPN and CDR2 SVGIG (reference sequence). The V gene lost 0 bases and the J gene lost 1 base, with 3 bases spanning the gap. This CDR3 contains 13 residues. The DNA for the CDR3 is TGTGCCTGGAGTGTAGGGAACACCGGGGAGCTGTTTTTT. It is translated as CAWSVGNTGELFF.

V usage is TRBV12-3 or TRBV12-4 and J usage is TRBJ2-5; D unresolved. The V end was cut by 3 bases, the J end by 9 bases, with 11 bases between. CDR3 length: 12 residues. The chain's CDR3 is CASSFLLQAQYF. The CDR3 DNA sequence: TGTGCCAGCAGTTTTCTGCTGCAAGCCCAGTACTTC.

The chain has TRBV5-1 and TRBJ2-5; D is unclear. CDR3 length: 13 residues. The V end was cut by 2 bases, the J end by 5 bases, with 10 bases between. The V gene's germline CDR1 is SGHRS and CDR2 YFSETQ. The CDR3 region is CASSFLSGETQYF. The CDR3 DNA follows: TGCGCCAGCAGCTTTCTATCCGGGGAGACCCAGTACTTC.

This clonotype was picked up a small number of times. The CDR3 is CASSVAGSGYTF. DNA for the CDR3: TGTGCCAGCAGTGTAGCCGGGTCTGGCTACACCTTC. This chain uses TRBV6-1 with TRBJ1-2; D not resolved. The ends were cut back, 4 bases at V and 7 bases at J, with 10 bases in the middle. This CDR3 has 12 residues. CDR1 is MNHNS and CDR2 is SASEGT in the germline V gene.

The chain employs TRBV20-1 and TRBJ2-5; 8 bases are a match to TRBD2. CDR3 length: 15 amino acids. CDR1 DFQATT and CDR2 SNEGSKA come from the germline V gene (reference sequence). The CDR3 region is CRAAPRGAYQETQYF. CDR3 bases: TGCAGGGCTGCCCCGCGGGGGGCTTACCAAGAGACCCAGTACTTC.

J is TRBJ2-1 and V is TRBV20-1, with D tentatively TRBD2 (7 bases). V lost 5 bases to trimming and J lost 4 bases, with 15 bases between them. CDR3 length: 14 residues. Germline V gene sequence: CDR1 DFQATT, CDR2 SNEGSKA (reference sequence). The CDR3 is CSARWGGAYNEQFF. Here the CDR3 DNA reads TGCAGTGCTCGTTGGGGGGGGGCTTACAATGAGCAGTTCTTC.

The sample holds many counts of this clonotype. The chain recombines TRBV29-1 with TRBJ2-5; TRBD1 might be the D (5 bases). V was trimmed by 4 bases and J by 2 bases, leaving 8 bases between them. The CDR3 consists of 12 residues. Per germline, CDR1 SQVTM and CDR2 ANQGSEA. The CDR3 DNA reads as TGCAGCGTTGGACAGAGTCAAGAGACCCAGTACTTC. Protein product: CSVGQSQETQYF.

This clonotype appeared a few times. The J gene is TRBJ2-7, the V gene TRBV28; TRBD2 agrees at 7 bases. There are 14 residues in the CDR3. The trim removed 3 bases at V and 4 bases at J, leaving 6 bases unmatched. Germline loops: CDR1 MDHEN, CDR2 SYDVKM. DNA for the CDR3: TGTGCCAGCAGTTTTCCGGGGCGGGAGTACGAGCAGTACTTC. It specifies CASSFPGREYEQYF.

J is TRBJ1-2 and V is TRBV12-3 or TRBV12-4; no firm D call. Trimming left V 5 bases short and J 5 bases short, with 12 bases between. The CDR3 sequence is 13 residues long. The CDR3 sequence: CASSAVVSYGYTF. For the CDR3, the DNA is TGTGCCAGCAGTGCGGTTGTATCTTATGGCTACACCTTC.

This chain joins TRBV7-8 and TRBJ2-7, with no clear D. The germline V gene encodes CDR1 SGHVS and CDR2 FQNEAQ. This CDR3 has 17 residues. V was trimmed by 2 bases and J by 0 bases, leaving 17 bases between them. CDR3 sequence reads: CASSLLPGLSVSYEQYF. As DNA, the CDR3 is TGTGCCAGCAGCTTATTACCCGGGCTGTCAGTCTCCTACGAGCAGTACTTC.

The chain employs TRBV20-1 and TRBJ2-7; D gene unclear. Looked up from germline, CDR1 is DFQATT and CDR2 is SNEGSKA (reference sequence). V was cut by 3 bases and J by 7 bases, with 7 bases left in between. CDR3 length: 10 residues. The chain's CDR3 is CSARIGEQYF. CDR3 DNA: TGCAGTGCTAGGATAGGGGAGCAGTACTTC.

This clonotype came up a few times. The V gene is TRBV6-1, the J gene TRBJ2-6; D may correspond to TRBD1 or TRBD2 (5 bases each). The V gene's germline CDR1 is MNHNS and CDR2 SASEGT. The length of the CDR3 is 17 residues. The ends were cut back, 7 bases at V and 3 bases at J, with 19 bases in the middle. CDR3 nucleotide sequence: TGTGCCAGCAAACGGGGCGGAGTCCGGGTTGGGGCCAACGTCCTGACTTTC. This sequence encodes CASKRGGVRVGANVLTF.